The following is a T cell receptor beta chain sequence with its context. Antigen unknown. Using immunoSEQ multiplex PCR, the repertoire was profiled, and TCRdb retains in-frame clones only, with some absent. The table lists fewer than 65,000 clones, almost 90% of them singletons. This entry comes from a study of OX40 agonist ivuxolimab in advanced cancers. Background on the study: With a range of roughly 20 to 90, age averaged roughly 61 years, and about 83% were male.

Notes on the study in general: Both blood CD4+ and CD8+ T cells showed clonal growth by week 6 at 0.1 to 3.0 mg/kg. In CD8+ T cells, expanded clones were on average more numerous than in CD4+.

This CDR3 region has 16 residues. V was trimmed by 0 bases and J by 3 bases, leaving 10 bases between them. In germline, CDR1 is SGHNT, CDR2 YYREEE (reference sequence). The sequence came from an adult with an advanced solid tumor such as melanoma, head and neck, liver or kidney cancer. The chain has TRBV5-4 and TRBJ1-6; D possibly corresponds to TRBD1 (6 bases). Sequenced here: CD4+ or CD8+ T cells sorted from blood, sampled in a trial of the OX40 agonist ivuxolimab. As DNA, the CDR3 is TGTGCCAGCAGCTTGGCGGACAGCTTCTATAATTCACCCCTCCACTTT. Translation: CASSLADSFYNSPLHF.